Below are 6 T cell receptor beta chains sequenced from a single sample in a study of siplizumab effects on memory and regulatory T cells. Profiled with immunoSEQ multiplex PCR; TCRdb holds only in-frame clones, not every one. The sample carries about 87,000 clones, roughly 87% recorded once. The sample comprised Tregs sorted from blood. These receptor sequences come from a human donor in good health.

V is TRBV6-6 and J is TRBJ2-3; no firm D call. The V gene lost 1 base and the J gene lost 6 bases, with 8 bases spanning the gap. CDR1 is MNHNY, CDR2 SVGAGI, per germline (reference sequence). This CDR3 region has 13 residues. In nucleotides, the CDR3 is TGTGCCAGCAGTTACTACGGCCTGGATACGCAGTATTTT. Protein: CASSYYGLDTQYF.

The V and J genes are TRBV9 and TRBJ2-2; D call uncertain. The germline V gene has CDR1 SGDLS and CDR2 YYNGEE. The CDR3 contains 13 residues. V lost 0 bases and J lost 6, with 6 bases in between. Here the CDR3 DNA reads TGTGCCAGCAGCGTAGACGGCGCCGGGGAGCTGTTTTTT. This translates into CASSVDGAGELFF.

This clone was seen a handful of times. The chain recombines TRBV5-3 with TRBJ1-1; D perhaps matches TRBD1 (5 bases). TRBV5-3 is an open reading frame, and its role is uncertain. CDR3 length: 12 amino acids. The germline V and J ends were trimmed by 7 bases and 5 bases, with 12 bases remaining between them. CDR3 bases: TGTGCCAGACAGGGAAAGGGGACTGAAGCTTTCTTT. This translates into CARQGKGTEAFF.

The rearrangement joins TRBV7-6 to TRBJ2-1; no firm D call. CDR1 and CDR2 from the germline V gene are SGHVS and FNYEAQ. The germline V and J ends were trimmed by 6 bases and 8 bases, with 2 bases remaining between them. The CDR3 runs 9 residues. The CDR3 sequence is CASRYEQFF. In nucleotides, the CDR3 is TGTGCCAGCAGGTATGAGCAGTTCTTC. The entire variable domain, with the rest obtained from reference TRBV7-6 and TRBJ2-1, is as follows: GAGVSQSPRYKVTKRGQDVALRCDPISGHVSLYWYRQALGQGPEFLTYFNYEAQQDKSGLPNDRFSAERPEGSISTLTIQRTEQRDSAMYRCASRYEQFFGPGTRLTVL.

The chain carries TRBV7-9 and TRBJ1-6; D gene uncertain. Germline loops: CDR1 SEHNR, CDR2 FQNEAQ (reference sequence). This CDR3 has 12 residues. Trimming pared 5 bases from V and 13 bases from J, leaving 12 bases between. CDR3 sequence reads: CASSPRPGPLHF. CDR3 DNA: TGTGCCAGCAGCCCACGGCCCGGTCCCCTCCACTTT.

This chain uses TRBV5-1 with TRBJ2-1; D is tentatively TRBD1 or TRBD2 (6 bases each). The germline CDR1 and CDR2 sequences are SGHRS and YFSETQ. The V end lost 8 bases, the J end lost 2 bases, and 11 bases lay between the germline ends. The CDR3 runs 13 residues. CDR3 residues: CASGGGPYNEQFF. DNA of the CDR3: TGCGCCAGTGGAGGGGGGCCCTACAATGAGCAGTTCTTC.